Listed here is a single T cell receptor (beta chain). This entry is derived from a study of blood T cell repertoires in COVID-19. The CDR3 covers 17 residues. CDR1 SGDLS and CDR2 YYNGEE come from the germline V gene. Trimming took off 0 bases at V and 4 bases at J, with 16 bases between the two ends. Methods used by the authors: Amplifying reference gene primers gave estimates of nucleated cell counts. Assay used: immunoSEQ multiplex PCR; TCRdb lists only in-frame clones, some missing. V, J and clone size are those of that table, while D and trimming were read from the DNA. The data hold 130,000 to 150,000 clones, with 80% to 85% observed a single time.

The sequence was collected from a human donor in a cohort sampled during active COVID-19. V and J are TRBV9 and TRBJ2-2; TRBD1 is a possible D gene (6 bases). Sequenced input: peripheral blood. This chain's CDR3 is CASSVAWGLEFTGELFF. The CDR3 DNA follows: TGTGCCAGCAGCGTAGCTTGGGGGCTAGAGTTCACCGGGGAGCTGTTTTTT. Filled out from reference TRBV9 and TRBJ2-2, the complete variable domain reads DSGVTQTPKHLITATGQRVTLRCSPRSGDLSVYWYQQSLDQGLQFLIQYYNGEERAKGNILERFSAQQFPDLHSELNLSSLELGDSALYFCASSVAWGLEFTGELFFGEGSRLTVL.